The clone carrying this T cell receptor beta chain is a singleton in its sample. As originally analysed: The authors estimated nucleated cell counts from reference gene primer amplification. Using immunoSEQ multiplex PCR, the repertoire was profiled, and TCRdb retains in-frame clones only, with some absent. Clone size and V and J calls were adopted from that table, with D and trimming inferred from the DNA. Altogether approximately 150,000 clones are present, less than 90% being singletons, with the ten largest covering more than 1.3%. The CDR3 loop spans 15 amino acids. Between the trimmed V and J ends, which lost 2 bases and 7 bases, there was a span of 12 bases. Germline-derived CDR1 and CDR2 are SGHTA and FQGTGA. The data were obtained in a study of blood T cell repertoires in COVID-19. Whole-study context: Sites in the United States, Italy and Spain provided acute and convalescent COVID-19 samples. Nucleic acid was either cDNA or gDNA, and it came from T cells, B-cell-depleted T cells, or PBMCs.

J is TRBJ1-6 and V is TRBV7-3; D unclear. The clonotype originates from a man aged 60 to 75 with acute or convalescent COVID-19. Sequencing was done on a sample of peripheral blood. CDR3: CASSLGAASNSPLHF. CDR3 sequence (DNA): TGTGCCAGCAGCTTAGGTGCGGCCTCGAATTCACCCCTCCACTTT.